This T cell receptor beta chain is from a study of OX40 agonist ivuxolimab in advanced cancers. Germline-derived CDR1 and CDR2 are SEHNR and FQNEAQ (reference sequence). V dropped 5 bases and J dropped 4; count of bases not matched to a gene: 7. This CDR3 comprises 14 residues. Measured with immunoSEQ multiplex PCR; TCRdb has only the in-frame clones, and not every one. The sample has tens of thousands of clones, around 86% seen once. Sequenced material: CD4+ or CD8+ T cells sorted from blood, taken in a trial of the OX40 agonist ivuxolimab. The chain is built from TRBV7-9 and TRBJ1-2; 7 positions match TRBD1. The TCR sequence derives from an adult with an advanced solid tumor such as melanoma, head and neck, liver or kidney cancer. CDR3 amino acids: CASSPEEGAYGYTF. The CDR3 nucleotides read TGTGCCAGCAGCCCAGAAGAGGGGGCCTATGGCTACACCTTC.